Below are 4 T cell receptor beta chains sequenced from a single sample in a study of OX40 agonist ivuxolimab in advanced cancers. The repertoire was sequenced with immunoSEQ multiplex PCR; TCRdb's copy has only in-frame clones and lacks some. Here the sample spans just over 95,000 clones, roughly 89% being singletons. The material sequenced was CD4+ or CD8+ T cells sorted from blood, taken in a trial of the OX40 agonist ivuxolimab. All receptors derive from an adult with an advanced solid tumor such as melanoma, head and neck, liver or kidney cancer.

This chain joins TRBV5-4 and TRBJ1-1; 9 bases are shared with TRBD1. V trimming: 2 bases; J trimming: 1 base; junction bases outside the gene matches: 6. The germline V gene has CDR1 SGHNT and CDR2 YYREEE (reference sequence). This CDR3 spans 16 amino acids. Here the CDR3 reads CASSFRTGVGNTEAFF. The CDR3 bases are TGTGCCAGCAGCTTTCGGACAGGGGTGGGGAACACTGAAGCTTTCTTT.

The rearrangement uses TRBV30 and TRBJ2-1; a possible D gene is TRBD2 (5 bases). Germline CDR1 reads GTSNPN; CDR2 reads SVGIG (reference sequence). Trimming cost V 4 bases and J 5 bases, with 18 bases left between them. This CDR3 region has 15 residues. The CDR3 DNA follows: TGTGCCTGGACCCCGGGAACAGTGGTAAACAATGAGCAGTTCTTC. As protein: CAWTPGTVVNNEQFF.

The V and J genes are TRBV5-1 and TRBJ1-1; D not certain. Germline assignment: CDR1 SGHRS and CDR2 YFSETQ. V was cut by 6 bases and J by 1 base, with 16 bases left in between. The CDR3 spans 15 residues. The CDR3: CASKPLIQANTEAFF. The CDR3 DNA is TGCGCCAGCAAACCCCTTATTCAGGCGAACACTGAAGCTTTCTTT.

The chain joins TRBV11-3 to TRBJ2-5, with 7 bases identical to TRBD1. The V gene's germline CDR1 is SGHNT and CDR2 YENEEA. The CDR3 runs to 14 residues. Unmatched junction bases numbered 4, after V lost 1 base and J lost 5 bases. The DNA of the CDR3 is TGTGCCAGCAGCTTAGGACAGGGACGGGAGACCCAGTACTTC. Residues: CASSLGQGRETQYF.